This is a list of T cell receptor beta chains from one sample in a study of blood T cells in healthy people across ages. TCRdb called the 5' RACE reads again in MiXCR, with one record for every CDR3 protein. The sample includes 1.2 million to 1.5 million distinct CDR3 sequences, approximately 63% of them seen just once. The specimen was blood. These receptors originate from a young man in good health. CDR3s include the opening cysteine and the closing phenylalanine or tryptophan. Each record gives: D gene, clone size, J gene, V gene, CDR3 DNA, CDR3 protein. D genes are given only for firm matches. For some rows the clone size is stated as once, few or many, or as a class when expanded; others skip it.

D: -; size: -; J: TRBJ1-5; V: TRBV20-1; DNA: TGCAGTGCTACCCAAGACGGGAATCAGCCCCAGCATTTT; CDR3: CSATQDGNQPQHF
D: TRBD1; size: -; J: TRBJ2-7; V: TRBV20-1; DNA: TGCAGTGCTAGAGATGGGACAGGGAGCTCCTACGAGCAGTACTTC; CDR3: CSARDGTGSSYEQYF
D: -; size: once; J: TRBJ1-5; V: TRBV6-1; DNA: TGTGCCAGCAGTGACGGGGTGTATAGCAATCAGCCCCAGCATTTT; CDR3: CASSDGVYSNQPQHF
D: TRBD2; size: -; J: TRBJ2-4; V: TRBV6-5; DNA: TGTGCCAGCAGTCCCGGGACTAGCGGGGGAAACATTCAGTACTTC; CDR3: CASSPGTSGGNIQYF
D: TRBD1; size: -; J: TRBJ2-5; V: TRBV12-3/TRBV12-4; DNA: TGTGCCGGCAGCCGCCGGGACAGGGGGCAGGAGCAGTACTTC; CDR3: CAGSRRDRGQEQYF
D: -; size: -; J: TRBJ1-5; V: TRBV15; DNA: TGTGCCACCAGCAACGCGGCTTCCCAGCATTTT; CDR3: CATSNAASQHF
D: TRBD2; size: -; J: TRBJ2-1; V: TRBV6-1; DNA: TGTGCCAGCAGTGGGGGCGCGGGGGAATACAATGAGCAGTTCTTC; CDR3: CASSGGAGEYNEQFF
D: -; size: once; J: TRBJ2-3; V: TRBV4-1; DNA: TGCGCCAGCAGCCAAGATACGGGCTTCACAGATACGCAGTATTTT; CDR3: CASSQDTGFTDTQYF
D: -; size: -; J: TRBJ1-5; V: TRBV20-1; DNA: TGCAGTGCTAGAGAGCAGGGGAGCAACCAGCCCCAGCATTTT; CDR3: CSAREQGSNQPQHF
D: -; size: -; J: TRBJ2-3; V: TRBV7-6; DNA: TGTGCCAGCAGCTTAGTCTTGGGGGGACCCCCCACAGATACGCAGTATTTT; CDR3: CASSLVLGGPPTDTQYF